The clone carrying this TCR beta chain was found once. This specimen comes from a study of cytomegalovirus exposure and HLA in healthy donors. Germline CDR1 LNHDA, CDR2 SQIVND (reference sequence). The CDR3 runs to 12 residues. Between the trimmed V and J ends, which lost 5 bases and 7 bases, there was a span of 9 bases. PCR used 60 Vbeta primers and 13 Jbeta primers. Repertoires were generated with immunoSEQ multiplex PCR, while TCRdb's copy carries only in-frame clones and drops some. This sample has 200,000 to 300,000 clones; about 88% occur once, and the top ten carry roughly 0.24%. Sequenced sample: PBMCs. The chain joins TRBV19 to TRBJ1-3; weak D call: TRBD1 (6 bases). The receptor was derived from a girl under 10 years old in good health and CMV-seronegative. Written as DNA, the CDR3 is TGTGCCAGTAGTCAGGGGCCGAACACCATATATTTT. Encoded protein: CASSQGPNTIYF. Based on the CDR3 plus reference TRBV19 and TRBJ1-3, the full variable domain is DGGITQSPKYLFRKEGQNVTLSCEQNLNHDAMYWYRQDPGQGLRLIYYSQIVNDFQKGDIAEGYSVSREKKESFPLTVTSAQKNPTAFYLCASSQGPNTIYFGEGSWLTVV.